This T cell receptor beta chain derives from a study of Ad26.COV2.S vaccination and SARS-CoV-2 variants. Study findings and constraints: The authors reported substantial breadth in spike-specific CD8+ and CD4+ T cell responses after vaccination.

The table came from immunoSEQ multiplex PCR; TCRdb's copy has only in-frame clones and leaves some out. The sample has about 500,000 clones, 70% to 90% seen once. Comments on this clone: The antigen remains undetermined.

Treatment indicated: some 19 received Ad26.COV2.S at low or high dose, single or two shots; 5 received placebo; per-sample allocation not given. All samples were drawn on day 63, counting from the first vaccine or placebo injection. With V trimmed by 2 bases and J by 5 bases, 14 bases remained unmatched. CDR1 and CDR2 from the germline V gene are SGHVS and FQNEAQ. The CDR3 has 17 residues. The rearrangement uses TRBV7-8 and TRBJ1-2; 7 bases are a match to TRBD1. Material: peripheral blood, obtained in a trial of Ad26.COV2.S vaccine versus placebo. The clonotype comes from a person aged 18-60 years who received the Ad26.COV2.S COVID-19 vaccine or a placebo. DNA of the CDR3: TGTGCCAGCAGCTTATATGATAGAGGGGGCGCCGGGTATGGCTACACCTTC. Its protein product is CASSLYDRGGAGYGYTF.